These T cell receptor beta chains were read from a single sample in a study of human T cells and chemical hapten exposure. TCRdb called the RACE reads again in MiXCR, with one record for every CDR3 protein. The sample lists more than 150,000 distinct CDR3 sequences, around 30% occurring once. The starting material was whole blood, obtained in connection with sensitization to the hapten diphenylcyclopropenone (DPC). The receptors stem from a young woman with alopecia areata. Some clones in this sample may be carry-over from other donors' samples. Each CDR3 is given with its conserved first and last residue. D genes are given only for firm matches. Clone size, where shown, is once, few, many, or a class for clones that have expanded.

j_call | clone_size | v_call | d_call | cdr3_nt | cdr3_aa
TRBJ2-5 | NA | TRBV11-2 | NA | TGTGCCAGCAGCTTAAGCAGCGAAGAGACCCAGTACTTC | CASSLSSEETQYF
TRBJ1-6 | NA | TRBV20-1 | TRBD1 | TGCAGTGCTAGGACAGGGGTCGATTCACCCCTCCACTTT | CSARTGVDSPLHF
TRBJ1-5 | NA | TRBV29-1 | NA | TGCAGTGGTCGGGTCAGCGAGGATCAGCCCCAGCATTTT | CSGRVSEDQPQHF
TRBJ2-2 | few | TRBV12-3/TRBV12-4 | TRBD1 | TGTGCCAGCAGTCGCACAGGGGGCCCCGGGGAGCTGTTTTTT | CASSRTGGPGELFF
TRBJ1-2 | NA | TRBV29-1 | NA | TGCAGCGTTCAAAAAAACAGGGAAGATGGCTACACCTTC | CSVQKNREDGYTF
TRBJ1-1 | NA | TRBV3-1 | NA | TGTGCCAGCAGCCAAGATCGAGGTGGTGGTGAAGCTTTCTTT | CASSQDRGGGEAFF
TRBJ1-1 | NA | TRBV20-1 | NA | TGCAGTGCTAGAGTCCCAGGGTTTGCTGAAGCTTTCTTT | CSARVPGFAEAFF
TRBJ1-4 | few | TRBV6-6 | NA | TGTGCCACCCGAAGCCCCGGGGGAGGGGAAAAACTGTTTTTT | CATRSPGGGEKLFF
TRBJ1-2 | NA | TRBV4-3 | NA | TGCGCCAGCAGCCAAGATCGGGCAGGGGACGACTATGGCTACACCTTC | CASSQDRAGDDYGYTF
TRBJ1-1 | NA | TRBV10-3 | NA | TGTGCCACCCTCGGGGGATCCGGGACTGAAGCTTTCTTT | CATLGGSGTEAFF
TRBJ2-3 | few | TRBV11-2 | NA | TGTGCCAGCTCCCCTGGGCAGGCTAGCACAGATACGCAGTATTTT | CASSPGQASTDTQYF
TRBJ2-3 | NA | TRBV29-1 | TRBD2 | TGCAGCGTTGGGTTCACTAGCGGGAGCACAGATACGCAGTATTTT | CSVGFTSGSTDTQYF
TRBJ1-2 | NA | TRBV11-1 | NA | TGTGCCAGCAGCCGAGGGGGGACGGACACGGTCTATGGCTACACCTTC | CASSRGGTDTVYGYTF
TRBJ2-1 | few | TRBV7-2 | NA | TGTGCCAGCAGCCGGACTGGCAATGAGCAGTTCTTC | CASSRTGNEQFF
TRBJ1-1 | many | TRBV29-1 | NA | TGCAGCGTTGTGCAGGGCATCGCTGAAGCTTTCTTT | CSVVQGIAEAFF
TRBJ2-1 | NA | TRBV7-3 | NA | TGTGCCAGCAGCTTATCGTCAGCGGACAATGAGCAGTTCTTC | CASSLSSADNEQFF
TRBJ1-2 | NA | TRBV29-1 | TRBD1 | TGCAGCGTGCAGGACAGGGGGAAGTCTAACTATGGCTACACCTTC | CSVQDRGKSNYGYTF
TRBJ2-3 | few | TRBV20-1 | TRBD2 | TGCAGTGCCCGATCTAGCGGGAGTCAAACAGATACGCAGTATTTT | CSARSSGSQTDTQYF
TRBJ2-5 | NA | TRBV20-1 | NA | TGCAGTGCTACCATGGCTGCCAGGGGCGAAGAGACCCAGTACTTC | CSATMAARGEETQYF
TRBJ2-7 | NA | TRBV29-1 | TRBD2 | TGCAGCGTTGTTTCGGGGGGTAGCTCCTACGAGCAGTACTTC | CSVVSGGSSYEQYF
TRBJ1-6 | few | TRBV4-1 | NA | TGCGCCAGCAGCGAGCGCCCTTTCCATTCACCCCTCCACTTT | CASSERPFHSPLHF
TRBJ2-5 | few | TRBV11-2 | NA | TGTGCCAGCAGCTGGGGGGGCGCGGGAGTTCAAGAGACCCAGTACTTC | CASSWGGAGVQETQYF
TRBJ2-7 | NA | TRBV18 | TRBD2 | TGTGCCAGCTCACCCCCGGGACTAGCGGGGAGGTACGAGCAGTACTTC | CASSPPGLAGRYEQYF
TRBJ1-1 | few | TRBV28 | NA | TGTGCCAGCAGTCTCCCGGGACTGATGAACACTGAAGCTTTCTTT | CASSLPGLMNTEAFF
TRBJ2-2 | NA | TRBV21-1 | NA | TGTGCCAGCAACTACGGAGCGAACACCGGGGAGCTGTTTTTT | CASNYGANTGELFF
TRBJ1-2 | few | TRBV29-1 | NA | TGCAGCGTTGAAGAAAGCGGGAGGCTATATGGCTACACCTTC | CSVEESGRLYGYTF
TRBJ2-1 | NA | TRBV5-1 | NA | TGCGCCAGCAGGGGGACACGGAGCTCCTACAATGAGCAGTTCTTC | CASRGTRSSYNEQFF
TRBJ1-5 | many | TRBV6-2/TRBV6-3 | TRBD1 | TGTGCCAGCAGTCCCGGGACAGGGGCCTCTAGCAATCAGCCCCAGCATTTT | CASSPGTGASSNQPQHF
TRBJ1-1 | NA | TRBV28 | NA | TGTGCCAGCAGTTCCCCCCAAGGGTTAGACAACACTGAAGCTTTCTTT | CASSSPQGLDNTEAFF